This record looks at one TCR beta chain sequence and its context. Antigen unknown. The assay was immunoSEQ multiplex PCR, and TCRdb's table has in-frame clones only and misses some. The data hold tens of thousands of clones, with nearly 90% observed a single time. Germline assignment: CDR1 SGHRS and CDR2 YFSETQ. The CDR3 contains 20 residues. Losses at the gene ends were 2 bases for V and 4 bases for J; bases not matched to a gene: 20. These data are taken from a study of graft-versus-host responses after intestinal transplantation. The TCR comes from a human donor who was the organ donor for an intestinal transplant. This rearrangement joins TRBV5-1 to TRBJ2-5, with TRBD2 matching 10 bases. The sample in question was unstimulated CD8+ T cells sorted from spleen or lymph node cells, obtained before transplant. The CDR3 DNA sequence: TGCGCCAGCAGCTTACCCCTAAGCGGGGGGGCAAACACCCCTTCAGAGACCCAGTACTTC. Translated, it gives CASSLPLSGGANTPSETQYF. The variable domain in full, completed from reference TRBV5-1 and TRBJ2-5, reads KAGVTQTPRYLIKTRGQQVTLSCSPISGHRSVSWYQQTPGQGLQFLFEYFSETQRNKGNFPGRFSGRQFSNSRSEMNVSTLELGDSALYLCASSLPLSGGANTPSETQYFGPGTRLLVL.